Below, 19 T cell receptor beta chains from the same sample are listed, as sequenced in a study of blood T cell repertoires in COVID-19. The data were produced by immunoSEQ multiplex PCR, yet TCRdb's version contains in-frame clones alone and is incomplete. The table records around 140,000 clones, around 80% of them present only once. Sequencing was carried out using PBMCs or T cells enriched from blood (not recorded which). These receptors came from a woman aged 50 to 65 who had recovered from COVID-19.

This sequence joins TRBV24-1 and TRBJ1-5; 7 bases fit TRBD1. This CDR3 has 18 residues. The ends lost 4 bases at V and 0 bases at J; junction bases unmatched: 11. Germline assignment: CDR1 KGHDR and CDR2 SFDVKD. Written as DNA, the CDR3 is TGTGCCACCAGTGACCATACCCCCAGGGGGGATAGCAATCAGCCCCAGCATTTT. It is translated as CATSDHTPRGDSNQPQHF.

The V gene is TRBV11-2, the J gene TRBJ1-1; D gene unclear. With 2 bases removed from V and 3 bases from J, the gap between germline ends came to 7 bases. CDR3 length: 13 residues. Germline CDR1 and CDR2: SGHAT and FQNNGV. The CDR3: CASSLYQDTEAFF. In DNA, the CDR3 is TGTGCCAGCAGCTTATATCAGGACACTGAAGCTTTCTTT.

V gene TRBV7-9 combines with J gene TRBJ1-5, with D possibly being TRBD1 (5 bases). Trimming pared 3 bases from V and 0 bases from J, leaving 15 bases between. Germline V gene lookup returns CDR1 SEHNR and CDR2 FQNEAQ (reference sequence). The CDR3 length is 17 residues. The CDR3, as DNA: TGTGCCAGCAGCTTGGGATCTGGGGCTCTTAGCAATCAGCCCCAGCATTTT. It yields the protein CASSLGSGALSNQPQHF.

The genes are TRBV3-1 (or the pseudogene TRBV3-2) and TRBJ1-4, with 8 positions matching TRBD1. Germline trimming cut 1 base from V and 8 bases from J; bases unmatched to any gene: 3. The CDR3 length is 14 residues. Looked up from germline, CDR1 is LGHDT and CDR2 is YNNKEL (reference sequence). The CDR3 nucleotides read TGTGCCAGCAGCCAAGGGACAGGGAACGAAAAACTGTTTTTT. Translated: CASSQGTGNEKLFF.

In its sample, this clone was seen a few times. In DNA, the CDR3 is TGTGCCAGCAGCGCTTGGACTAGCGGGAACTACGAGCAGTACGTC. Amino acids: CASSAWTSGNYEQYV. The rearrangement joins TRBV11-2 to TRBJ2-7; TRBD2 agrees at 12 bases. CDR1 and CDR2 from the germline V gene are SGHAT and FQNNGV. V shed 5 bases, J shed 3 bases, and the junction held 5 bases outside the gene matches. This CDR3 contains 15 residues.

The V and J genes are TRBV5-4 and TRBJ2-5, with a tentative D call TRBD2 (6 bases). Trimming cost V 4 bases and J 1 base, with 14 bases left between them. The germline V gene encodes CDR1 SGHNT and CDR2 YYREEE (reference sequence). The CDR3 runs 15 residues. CDR3 coding DNA: TGTGCCAGCAGCAGATCCCTGGGGGGCCAAGAGACCCAGTACTTC. Translation: CASSRSLGGQETQYF.

V usage is TRBV4-1 and J usage is TRBJ2-7, with D possibly matching TRBD1 (6 bases). Germline values: CDR1 MGHRA, CDR2 YSYEKL. V shed 4 bases and J shed 0 bases, with 13 bases lying between them. The CDR3 has 15 residues. CDR3 sequence: CASSRGHLVSYEQYF. The CDR3 bases are TGCGCCAGCAGCCGGGGACATTTGGTCTCCTACGAGCAGTACTTC.

This clone has just one count. The chain joins TRBV6-1 to TRBJ1-1; D is unresolved. Per germline, CDR1 MNHNS and CDR2 SASEGT. The CDR3 has 13 amino acids. Trimming took off 1 base at V and 4 bases at J, with 7 bases between the two ends. The CDR3 sequence is CASSEGRRTEAFF. The CDR3 nucleotides read TGTGCCAGCAGTGAAGGCAGGCGCACTGAAGCTTTCTTT.

This chain connects TRBV28 to TRBJ2-3; 8 positions agree with TRBD2. The CDR3 contains 14 residues. V lost 5 bases, J lost 2 bases, and 3 bases stayed unmatched. Germline lookup yields CDR1 MDHEN and CDR2 SYDVKM. Written as DNA, the CDR3 is TGTGCCAGCAGTAGCGGGGGAAACACAGATACGCAGTATTTT. Its protein product is CASSSGGNTDTQYF.

V is TRBV18 and J is TRBJ1-3; possible D gene TRBD1, 6 bases. Germline values: CDR1 KGHSH, CDR2 LQKENI. V lost 1 base, J lost 2 bases, and 12 bases lay in between. This CDR3 region has 16 residues. CDR3 residues: CASSPLQGSTGNTIYF. Here the CDR3 DNA reads TGTGCCAGCTCACCACTACAGGGATCCACTGGAAACACCATATATTTT.

The chain recombines TRBV27 with TRBJ1-1; weak D call: TRBD1 (6 bases). This CDR3 has 14 amino acids. Trimming shortened V by 0 bases and J by 2 bases, and 7 bases separated the two germline ends. The germline CDR1 and CDR2 sequences are MNHEY and SMNVEV (reference sequence). CDR3 sequence reads: CASSLSGANTEAFF. In DNA, the CDR3 is TGTGCCAGCAGTTTATCGGGGGCTAACACTGAAGCTTTCTTT.

The sample holds one count of this clone. The chain links TRBV5-6 to TRBJ2-3; D is perhaps TRBD2 (7 bases). In germline, CDR1 is SGHDT, CDR2 YYEEEE. V was cut by 0 bases and J by 0 bases, with 17 bases left in between. There are 18 residues in the CDR3. CDR3 residues: CASSLVGGLTSSTDTQYF. DNA for the CDR3: TGTGCCAGCAGCTTGGTGGGGGGGCTCACTTCTAGCACAGATACGCAGTATTTT.

This chain joins TRBV30 and TRBJ2-1; 9 nucleotides align to TRBD1. The ends lost 2 bases at V and 8 bases at J; junction bases unmatched: 7. The CDR3 totals 14 residues. CDR1 and CDR2 (germline): GTSNPN, SVGIG (reference sequence). The CDR3 sequence: CAWSLPGQGYEQFF. The CDR3 coding sequence is TGTGCCTGGAGTCTCCCGGGACAGGGATATGAGCAGTTCTTC.

The J gene is TRBJ1-6, the V gene TRBV2; TRBD1 might be the D (6 bases). CDR1 is SNHLY and CDR2 is FYNNEI in the germline V gene. This CDR3 region has 17 residues. The V end was cut by 7 bases, the J end by 2 bases, with 18 bases between. The CDR3 is CASTQTPRGPYNSPLHF. The CDR3 nucleotides read TGTGCCAGCACGCAAACGCCCAGGGGCCCCTATAATTCACCCCTCCACTTT.

Only a few counts were recorded for this clone. The chain recombines TRBV21-1 with TRBJ1-5; the tabulated D call, TRBD1, remains unverified against the DNA. TRBV21-1 is a pseudogene. The CDR3 covers 13 residues. CDR3 coding DNA: TGTGCCAGTGACAGGGCAAGGAATCAGCCCCAGCATTTT. Amino acid sequence: CASDRARNQPQHF.

This rearrangement joins TRBV7-2 to TRBJ2-1; 9 nucleotides match TRBD2. The germline V gene encodes CDR1 SGHTA and CDR2 FQGNSA. This CDR3 spans 15 amino acids. V was clipped by 5 bases and J by 8 bases; unmatched bases: 10. CDR3 sequence (DNA): TGTGCCAGCAGCCCGACTAGCGGCCAGGGCTATGAGCAGTTCTTC. This encodes CASSPTSGQGYEQFF.

The chain joins TRBV2 to TRBJ1-5; D remains ambiguous. Germline assignment: CDR1 SNHLY and CDR2 FYNNEI. This CDR3 is 15 amino acids long. V was clipped by 2 bases and J by 5 bases, with 13 bases between them. Written as DNA, the CDR3 is TGTGCCAGCAGTGAAAGCGGACCGACCCATCAGCCCCAGCATTTT. Protein sequence: CASSESGPTHQPQHF.

This clone has only one observation. The chain uses TRBV27 and TRBJ2-2; a weak D match, TRBD1 (5 bases). The germline CDR1 and CDR2 sequences are MNHEY and SMNVEV (reference sequence). Trimming removed 5 bases at V and 2 bases at J, with 15 bases between. This CDR3 has 16 amino acids. CDR3 bases: TGTGCCAGCAGTCCCATGACAGCGAGAAACACCGGGGAGCTGTTTTTT. As protein: CASSPMTARNTGELFF.

In this sample, this clone turned up a few times. The chain is built from TRBV19 and TRBJ2-1, with TRBD1 matching over 9 bases. Germline CDR1 and CDR2: LNHDA and SQIVND (reference sequence). The CDR3 is 14 residues long. The V gene end was trimmed by 6 bases and the J gene end by 6 bases; junction bases not matched to a gene: 6. The CDR3 coding sequence is TGTGCCAGTAGCCGGGACAGGGTGGGCAATGAGCAGTTCTTC. Translated, it gives CASSRDRVGNEQFF.